This is a list of T cell receptor beta chains from one sample in a study of T cells in Graves' hyperthyroidism and ophthalmopathy. TCRdb re-called the multiplex PCR reads with MiXCR, one entry per CDR3 protein. The table records 650,000 to 750,000 distinct CDR3 sequences, around 13% of them present only once. The sequenced material came from blood. The receptors shown here come from a young woman with Graves' hyperthyroidism. Both conserved end residues are part of each CDR3. The D gene is left open where the match is weak. Rows give clone size only sometimes, using once, few, many, or a class for an expanded clone.

abundance: NA; d_gene: NA; j_gene: TRBJ2-1; v_gene: TRBV5-4; CDR3aa: CASSLVGSDNEQFF; CDR3nt: TGTGCCAGCAGCTTGGTGGGGAGTGACAATGAGCAGTTCTTC
abundance: NA; d_gene: TRBD2; j_gene: TRBJ2-1; v_gene: TRBV5-4; CDR3aa: CASSLAAGASGYNEQFF; CDR3nt: TGTGCCAGCAGCTTGGCCGCGGGAGCTAGCGGATACAATGAGCAGTTCTTC
abundance: few; d_gene: TRBD1; j_gene: TRBJ2-7; v_gene: TRBV5-5; CDR3aa: CASSYLGQGAFYEQYF; CDR3nt: TGTGCCAGCAGTTACCTGGGACAGGGGGCTTTCTACGAGCAGTACTTC
abundance: many; d_gene: TRBD1; j_gene: TRBJ2-1; v_gene: TRBV19; CDR3aa: CASSWGQTNEQFF; CDR3nt: TGTGCCAGTAGTTGGGGACAGACCAATGAGCAGTTCTTC
abundance: many; d_gene: TRBD1; j_gene: TRBJ1-5; v_gene: TRBV2; CDR3aa: CASSVEGAEPQHF; CDR3nt: TGTGCCAGCAGTGTTGAGGGGGCAGAGCCCCAGCATTTT
abundance: few; d_gene: TRBD1; j_gene: TRBJ2-7; v_gene: TRBV27; CDR3aa: CASSYRGLYEQYF; CDR3nt: TGTGCCAGCAGTTACAGGGGGCTCTACGAGCAGTACTTC
abundance: NA; d_gene: TRBD2; j_gene: TRBJ2-4; v_gene: TRBV6-4; CDR3aa: CASKTGTSGKNIQYF; CDR3nt: TGTGCCAGCAAAACCGGGACTAGCGGCAAAAACATTCAGTACTTC
abundance: few; d_gene: TRBD2; j_gene: TRBJ2-7; v_gene: TRBV7-2; CDR3aa: CASSSQRTSGTEQYF; CDR3nt: TGTGCCAGCAGCTCGCAGCGGACTAGCGGGACCGAGCAGTACTTC
abundance: few; d_gene: TRBD1; j_gene: TRBJ1-5; v_gene: TRBV6-5; CDR3aa: CASSYRFPGTDNQPQHF; CDR3nt: TGTGCCAGCAGTTACCGTTTTCCCGGGACAGATAATCAGCCCCAGCATTTT
abundance: many; d_gene: NA; j_gene: TRBJ1-2; v_gene: TRBV2; CDR3aa: CASGEVNYGYTF; CDR3nt: TGTGCCAGCGGGGAGGTGAACTATGGCTACACCTTC
abundance: NA; d_gene: NA; j_gene: TRBJ2-7; v_gene: TRBV5-6; CDR3aa: CASTSDSLNEQYF; CDR3nt: TGTGCCAGTACATCGGACAGTTTAAACGAGCAGTACTTC
abundance: few; d_gene: NA; j_gene: TRBJ2-2; v_gene: TRBV7-9; CDR3aa: CASSLGVLGDTGELFF; CDR3nt: TGTGCCAGCAGCTTAGGTGTCCTAGGGGACACCGGGGAGCTGTTTTTT
abundance: many; d_gene: TRBD1; j_gene: TRBJ2-5; v_gene: TRBV28; CDR3aa: CASSRDRGMSQYF; CDR3nt: TGTGCCAGCAGTCGGGACAGGGGTATGTCCCAGTACTTC
abundance: NA; d_gene: TRBD2; j_gene: TRBJ2-7; v_gene: TRBV4-3; CDR3aa: CASSHRWGTIDEQYF; CDR3nt: TGCGCCAGCAGCCACCGTTGGGGGACTATTGACGAGCAGTACTTC
abundance: many; d_gene: NA; j_gene: TRBJ2-1; v_gene: TRBV18; CDR3aa: CASSLAVDEQFF; CDR3nt: TGTGCCAGCTCACTAGCAGTCGATGAGCAGTTCTTC
abundance: many; d_gene: NA; j_gene: TRBJ1-2; v_gene: TRBV5-8; CDR3aa: CASSLWVLQGGYTF; CDR3nt: TGTGCCAGCAGCTTGTGGGTCCTACAAGGCGGCTACACCTTC
abundance: once; d_gene: TRBD1; j_gene: TRBJ2-3; v_gene: TRBV2; CDR3aa: CASRTRQGFFTDTQYF; CDR3nt: TGTGCCAGCAGGACCAGACAGGGGTTTTTCACAGATACGCAGTATTTT
abundance: NA; d_gene: TRBD2; j_gene: TRBJ2-7; v_gene: TRBV19; CDR3aa: CASSIAGLATSEQYF; CDR3nt: TGTGCCAGTAGTATAGCGGGACTAGCGACTTCTGAGCAGTACTTC
abundance: NA; d_gene: TRBD2; j_gene: TRBJ2-1; v_gene: TRBV6-2/TRBV6-3; CDR3aa: CASSYGGLSNEQFF; CDR3nt: TGTGCCAGCAGTTATGGGGGACTAAGCAATGAGCAGTTCTTC
abundance: NA; d_gene: NA; j_gene: TRBJ2-1; v_gene: TRBV12-3/TRBV12-4; CDR3aa: CASSRQSLLYNEQFF; CDR3nt: TGTGCCAGCAGTAGACAGTCTCTTTTGTACAATGAGCAGTTCTTC
abundance: NA; d_gene: NA; j_gene: TRBJ2-1; v_gene: TRBV20-1; CDR3aa: CSASGQSYNEQFF; CDR3nt: TGCAGTGCTAGTGGACAGTCCTACAATGAGCAGTTCTTC
abundance: many; d_gene: NA; j_gene: TRBJ1-1; v_gene: TRBV28; CDR3aa: CASRPPRGSSMNTEAFF; CDR3nt: TGTGCCAGCAGGCCCCCCAGGGGTAGTTCCATGAACACTGAAGCTTTCTTT
abundance: NA; d_gene: TRBD2; j_gene: TRBJ2-5; v_gene: TRBV6-5; CDR3aa: CASSYGAGDSQETQYF; CDR3nt: TGTGCCAGCAGTTACGGAGCGGGAGATTCCCAAGAGACCCAGTACTTC
abundance: many; d_gene: NA; j_gene: TRBJ2-3; v_gene: TRBV4-3; CDR3aa: CASSQDLGSYTDTQYF; CDR3nt: TGCGCCAGCAGCCAAGATCTGGGCAGCTACACAGATACGCAGTATTTT
abundance: NA; d_gene: TRBD2; j_gene: TRBJ2-1; v_gene: TRBV27; CDR3aa: CATQGGAPSYNEQFF; CDR3nt: TGTGCCACCCAGGGAGGGGCGCCCTCCTACAATGAGCAGTTCTTC